These T cell receptor beta chains were read from a single sample in a study of shared clonotypes between healthy human individuals. Here immunoSEQ multiplex PCR was the method, and the copy in TCRdb shows in-frame clones only, minus some. The table shows approximately 640,000 clones, with approximately 75% occurring only once. Source material: memory CD4+ T cells sorted from blood. These receptors were taken from a woman in her thirties in good health. Both conserved end residues are part of each CDR3. A D gene is named only where the DNA matches it firmly. Clone size is given for some rows only: seen once, a few or many times, or a class if the clone is expanded.

j_gene | abundance | v_gene | d_gene | CDR3nt | CDR3aa
TRBJ2-5 | . | TRBV6-6 | TRBD2 | TGTGCCAGCAGTTACTTTAGCGGGAGTCAGGAGACCCAGTACTTC | CASSYFSGSQETQYF
TRBJ2-1 | . | TRBV4-1 | TRBD2 | TGCGCCAGCAGCCAACCGGCGGGAGGATCCTACAATGAGCAGTTCTTC | CASSQPAGGSYNEQFF
TRBJ2-1 | . | TRBV6-6 | . | TGTGCCAGCAGCCCCAGGGTGTGGAATGAGCAGTTCTTC | CASSPRVWNEQFF
TRBJ1-1 | . | TRBV28 | . | TGTGCCAGCAGTTCGGGAGACACTGAAGCTTTCTTT | CASSSGDTEAFF
TRBJ2-1 | . | TRBV27 | TRBD2 | TGTGCCAGCAGCAAAATAGCGGGAATCTACAATGAGCAGTTCTTC | CASSKIAGIYNEQFF
TRBJ1-5 | . | TRBV6-1 | . | TGTGCCACTAGTGCAAGGGAGATCAATCAGCCCCAGCATTTT | CATSAREINQPQHF
TRBJ1-1 | . | TRBV9 | TRBD1 | TGTGCCAGCAGCCGACAGGGATACTCTGAAGCTTTCTTT | CASSRQGYSEAFF
TRBJ1-1 | once | TRBV7-8 | TRBD1 | TGTGCCAGCAGCCCATGGGACAGGGTAACCACTGAAGCTTTCTTT | CASSPWDRVTTEAFF
TRBJ1-5 | . | TRBV7-7 | . | TGTGCCAGCAGCTTAAGGTTTGGCAATCAGCCCCAGCATTTT | CASSLRFGNQPQHF
TRBJ2-3 | . | TRBV7-3 | . | TGTGCCAGCAGCCTAAATACGCAGTATTTT | CASSLNTQYF
TRBJ1-1 | . | TRBV6-5 | . | TGTGCCAGCAGTTTGGGACTCAGGATGAACACTGAAGCTTTCTTT | CASSLGLRMNTEAFF
TRBJ2-7 | . | TRBV28 | TRBD1 | TGTGCCAGCAAGACAGGGACCTACGAGCAGTACTTC | CASKTGTYEQYF
TRBJ2-7 | many | TRBV19 | TRBD1 | TGTGCCCAAGGCAGGACAGGGCAGTACTTC | CAQGRTGQYF
TRBJ2-2 | . | TRBV5-1 | TRBD2 | TGCGCCAGCAGCGAGATAGCGGGAGATGGCGGGGAGCTGTTTTTT | CASSEIAGDGGELFF
TRBJ1-1 | few | TRBV9 | . | TGTGCCAGCAGCGTAGCGGGTAGGGCGGACGACGCTGAAGCTTTCTTT | CASSVAGRADDAEAFF
TRBJ1-5 | . | TRBV2 | TRBD1 | TGTGCCAGCAGGGGACAGGGTAATCAGCCCCAGCATTTT | CASRGQGNQPQHF
TRBJ1-5 | . | TRBV28 | . | TGTGCCAGCAGCCCTACAGGGTTTCAGCCCCAGCATTTT | CASSPTGFQPQHF
TRBJ2-7 | . | TRBV18 | TRBD2 | TGTGCCAGCTCACCGGCTGGACTAGCGGGGACAACGGAGCAGTACTTC | CASSPAGLAGTTEQYF
TRBJ2-3 | . | TRBV5-1 | . | TGCGCCAGCAGCTTGGCGTTGGACCGCACAGATACGCAGTATTTT | CASSLALDRTDTQYF
TRBJ2-3 | . | TRBV28 | . | TGTGCCAGCAACATCCATAGCGAGGGACTCACAGATACGCAGTATTTT | CASNIHSEGLTDTQYF